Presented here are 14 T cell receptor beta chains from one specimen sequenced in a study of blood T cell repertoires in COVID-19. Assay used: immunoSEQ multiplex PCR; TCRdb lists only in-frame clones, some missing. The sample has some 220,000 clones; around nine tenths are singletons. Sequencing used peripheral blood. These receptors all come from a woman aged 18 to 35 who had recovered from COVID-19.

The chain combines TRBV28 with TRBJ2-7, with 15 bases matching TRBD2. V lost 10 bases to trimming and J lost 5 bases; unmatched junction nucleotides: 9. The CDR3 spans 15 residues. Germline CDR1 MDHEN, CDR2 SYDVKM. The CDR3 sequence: CATEGLAGGKDEQYF. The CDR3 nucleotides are TGTGCCACCGAGGGACTAGCGGGAGGAAAGGACGAGCAGTACTTC.

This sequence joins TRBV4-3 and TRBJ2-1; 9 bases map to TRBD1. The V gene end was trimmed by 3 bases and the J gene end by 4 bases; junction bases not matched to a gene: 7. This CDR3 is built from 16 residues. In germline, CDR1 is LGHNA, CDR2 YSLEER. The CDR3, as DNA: TGCGCCAGCAGCCAGGCCCCCGGGACAGGGTACAATGAGCAGTTCTTC. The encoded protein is CASSQAPGTGYNEQFF.

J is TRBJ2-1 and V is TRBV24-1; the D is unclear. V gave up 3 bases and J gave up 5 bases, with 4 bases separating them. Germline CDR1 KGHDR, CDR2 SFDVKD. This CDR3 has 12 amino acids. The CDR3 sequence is CATSDLDNEQFF. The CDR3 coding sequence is TGTGCCACCAGTGATCTCGACAATGAGCAGTTCTTC.

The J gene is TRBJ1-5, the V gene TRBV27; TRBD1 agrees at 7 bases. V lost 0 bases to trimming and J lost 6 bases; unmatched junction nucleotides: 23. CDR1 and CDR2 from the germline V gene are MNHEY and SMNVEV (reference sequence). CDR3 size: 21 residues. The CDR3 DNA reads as TGTGCCAGCAGTTTATCTCATTCCGGGACAGTTGTAAAAGTAGGTTTTCAGCCCCAGCATTTT. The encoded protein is CASSLSHSGTVVKVGFQPQHF.

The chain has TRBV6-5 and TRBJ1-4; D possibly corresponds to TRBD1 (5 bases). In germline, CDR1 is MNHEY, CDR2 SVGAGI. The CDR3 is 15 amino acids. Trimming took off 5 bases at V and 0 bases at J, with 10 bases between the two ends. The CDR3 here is CASSQGLATNEKLFF. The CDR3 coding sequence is TGTGCCAGCAGTCAGGGACTTGCAACTAATGAAAAACTGTTTTTT.

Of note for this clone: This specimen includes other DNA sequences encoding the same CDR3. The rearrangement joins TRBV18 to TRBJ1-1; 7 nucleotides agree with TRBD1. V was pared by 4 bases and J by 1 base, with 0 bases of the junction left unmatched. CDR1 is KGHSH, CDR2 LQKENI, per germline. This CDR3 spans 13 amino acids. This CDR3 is CASSRQGNTEAFF. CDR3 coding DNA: TGTGCCAGCTCACGACAGGGGAACACTGAAGCTTTCTTT.

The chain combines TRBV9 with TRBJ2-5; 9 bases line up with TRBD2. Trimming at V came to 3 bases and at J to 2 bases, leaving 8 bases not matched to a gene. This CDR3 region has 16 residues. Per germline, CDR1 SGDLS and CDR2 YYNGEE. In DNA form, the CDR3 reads TGTGCCAGCAGCGGATTTAGCGGGAGTAGGCAAGAGACCCAGTACTTC. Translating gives CASSGFSGSRQETQYF.

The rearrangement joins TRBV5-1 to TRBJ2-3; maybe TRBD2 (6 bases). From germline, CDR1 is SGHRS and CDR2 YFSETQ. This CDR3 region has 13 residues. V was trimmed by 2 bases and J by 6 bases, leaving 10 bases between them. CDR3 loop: CASSLGDFDTQYF. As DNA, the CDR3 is TGCGCCAGCAGCTTAGGGGACTTCGATACGCAGTATTTT.

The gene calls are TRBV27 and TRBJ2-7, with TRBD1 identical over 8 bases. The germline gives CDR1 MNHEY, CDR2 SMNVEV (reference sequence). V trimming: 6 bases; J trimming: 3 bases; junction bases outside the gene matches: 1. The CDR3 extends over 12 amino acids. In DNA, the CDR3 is TGTGCCAGCAGACAGGGGGTCTACGAGCAGTACTTC. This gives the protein CASRQGVYEQYF.

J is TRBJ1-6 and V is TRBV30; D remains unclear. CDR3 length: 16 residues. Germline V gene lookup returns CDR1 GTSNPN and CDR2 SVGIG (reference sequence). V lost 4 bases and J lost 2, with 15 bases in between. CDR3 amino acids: CAWTGGRTAYNSPLHF. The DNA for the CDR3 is TGTGCCTGGACCGGAGGACGAACAGCCTATAATTCACCCCTCCACTTT.

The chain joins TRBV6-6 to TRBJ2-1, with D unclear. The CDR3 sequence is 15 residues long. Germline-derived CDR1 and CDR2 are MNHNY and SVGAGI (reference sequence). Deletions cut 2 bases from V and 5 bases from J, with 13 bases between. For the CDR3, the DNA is TGTGCCAGCAGTTACGCAGTTGGTGTGGACAATGAGCAGTTCTTC. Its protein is CASSYAVGVDNEQFF.

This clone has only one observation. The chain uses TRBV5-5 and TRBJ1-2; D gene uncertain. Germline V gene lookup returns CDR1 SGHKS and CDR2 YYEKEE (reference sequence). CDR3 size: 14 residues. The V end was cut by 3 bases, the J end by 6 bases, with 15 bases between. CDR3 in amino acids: CASSYDPGSDGYTF. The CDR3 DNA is TGTGCCAGCAGCTATGACCCTGGAAGCGATGGCTACACCTTC.

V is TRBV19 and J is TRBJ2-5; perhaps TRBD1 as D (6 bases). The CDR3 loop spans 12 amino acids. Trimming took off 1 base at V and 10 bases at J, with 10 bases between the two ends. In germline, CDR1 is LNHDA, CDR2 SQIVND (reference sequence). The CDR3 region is CASSIVQGIQYF. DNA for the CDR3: TGTGCCAGTAGTATAGTGCAGGGGATCCAGTACTTC.

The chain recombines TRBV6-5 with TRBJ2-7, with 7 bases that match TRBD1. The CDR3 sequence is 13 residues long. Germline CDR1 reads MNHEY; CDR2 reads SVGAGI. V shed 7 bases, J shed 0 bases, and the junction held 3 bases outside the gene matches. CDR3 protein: CASIRGLSYEQYF. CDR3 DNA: TGTGCCAGCATAAGGGGGCTCTCCTACGAGCAGTACTTC.